The clone carrying this T cell receptor (beta chain) was seen a handful of times. This CDR3 contains 14 residues. Trimming removed 2 bases at V and 8 bases at J, with 15 bases between. Germline lookup yields CDR1 SEHNR and CDR2 FQNEAQ (reference sequence). This sample was taken from a study of cytomegalovirus exposure and HLA in healthy donors. This PCR relied on a set of 60 Vbeta primers and 13 Jbeta primers. Here immunoSEQ multiplex PCR was the method, and the copy in TCRdb shows in-frame clones only, minus some. This sample has about 250,000 clones, with approximately 70% found just once. Input material: PBMCs. The chain links TRBV7-9 to TRBJ1-2; maybe TRBD1 (6 bases). The origin of this receptor is a female donor in good health and CMV-seronegative. CDR3 coding DNA: TGTGCCAGCAGCTTAACAGGGAAGGGCTACGGCTACACCTTC. Residues: CASSLTGKGYGYTF.